Described below is a single T cell receptor (beta chain) sequence and its context. Its antigen is not known. The data are from a study of Ad26.COV2.S vaccination and SARS-CoV-2 variants. Study details: The authors gave Ad26.COV2.S intramuscularly, either once or twice 56 days apart.

The germline CDR1 and CDR2 sequences are SGHDT and YYEEEE. This CDR3 is built from 12 residues. V lost 4 bases and J 5 bases, leaving 7 bases between the germline ends. Noted treatment: around 19 received Ad26.COV2.S at low or high dose, single or two shots; about 5 received placebo; per-sample allocation not given. Following the first vaccine or placebo injection, samples were taken on day 63. General observations from the study: Spike-specific CD8+ and CD4+ T cell responses reportedly showed substantial breadth after vaccination. It is possible that the TCR breadth and depth analyses underestimated the total T cell responses.

Using immunoSEQ multiplex PCR, the repertoire was profiled, and TCRdb retains in-frame clones only, with some absent. The sample contains approximately 300,000 clones, over 80% of which appear only once. The source is a person between 18 and 59 years old who received the Ad26.COV2.S COVID-19 vaccine or a placebo. The gene calls are TRBV5-6 and TRBJ1-3; D gene ambiguous. Sequences were derived from peripheral blood, sampled in a trial of Ad26.COV2.S vaccine versus placebo. The CDR3 DNA reads TGTGCCAGCAGCGCCTCAAGAAACACCATATATTTT. Translating gives CASSASRNTIYF.